This T cell receptor beta chain was captured by sequencing in a study of blood T cell repertoires in COVID-19. As for the study in general: T cells, B-cell-depleted T cells, or PBMCs provided the cDNA or gDNA that served as material.

CDR3 length equals 15 residues. The germline V gene has CDR1 SGHVS and CDR2 FQNEAQ. The V end was cut by 0 bases, the J end by 0 bases, with 8 bases between. Sequencing used immunoSEQ multiplex PCR; TCRdb keeps in-frame clones, though not all of them. This sample has 41,000 or so clones, with around nine tenths found just once. Details on this clone: This same CDR3 is encoded by further DNA sequences in the sample.

This chain connects TRBV7-8 to TRBJ1-1; D not resolved. The source of this sequence is a man between 60 and 75 years old with acute or convalescent COVID-19. The source material was peripheral blood. The DNA of the CDR3 is TGTGCCAGCAGCTTAGCTCTCAGGATGAACACTGAAGCTTTCTTT. Protein: CASSLALRMNTEAFF.